The clone carrying this T cell receptor (beta chain) was found once. Its antigen remains unidentified. Possible read error: a much larger clone is one base away. Absence of ophthalmopathy progression within 18 months defined stable Graves' hyperthyroidism. Diagnosis rested on symptoms, serum thyroxine and TRAb, thyroid ultrasound, and orbital computed tomography. Out of around 10 ml of fresh peripheral blood came the PBMCs. CDR1 SGHAT and CDR2 FQNNGV come from the germline V gene. This CDR3 is 15 amino acids long. RNA transcripts were the template for amplifying TCR beta CDR3 regions. The primer set for the first-round RT-PCR of the TCR CDR3 was HTBI. MiXCR was run by TCRdb on the multiplex PCR reads, yielding one entry per CDR3 protein. The data show about 560,000 distinct CDR3 sequences, over 15% seen once. This sample was included in a study of T cells in Graves' hyperthyroidism and ophthalmopathy.

The study, taken as a whole, reports: Most thyroid clonotypes with frequency above 0.001 were detected in blood.

Sequenced sample: blood. This clonotype was obtained from a woman between 18 and 30 years old with Graves' hyperthyroidism. The chain joins TRBV11-2 to TRBJ2-7, with D possibly being TRBD1 or TRBD2 (5 bases each). CDR3 sequence reads: CASSLQGTGAYERYF. DNA for the CDR3: TGTGCCAGCAGCTTACAAGGGACCGGAGCCTACGAGCGGTACTTC.